This TCR beta chain is drawn from a study of shared clonotypes between healthy human individuals. The CDR3 runs 15 residues. Trimming shortened V by 3 bases and J by 1 base, and 9 bases separated the two germline ends. Germline CDR1 and CDR2: KGHSH and LQKENI. Libraries were prepared by immunoSEQ multiplex PCR; TCRdb keeps only in-frame clonotypes and omits some of them. There are 1.6 million or so clones in the sample; 98% occur only once, and approximately 0.4% lies in the top ten. As to this clone: Its antigen remains unknown. In the same sample, other DNA sequences code for this CDR3.

Study findings and constraints: Memory subsets generally showed lower estimated richness than naive subsets.

The sample consisted of naive CD4+ T cells sorted from blood. Subset meaning: CD45RA+ positively selected. This sequence joins TRBV18 and TRBJ2-2; D perhaps matches TRBD2 (6 bases). The sequence came from a man aged 25-45 years in good health. The CDR3 DNA follows: TGTGCCAGCTCACCGGGACTCGGGAACACCGGGGAGCTGTTTTTT. It encodes CASSPGLGNTGELFF.